This entry lists 25 T cell receptor beta chains sequenced from one sample in a study of regulatory T cells in long-lasting Graves disease (dated by TCRdb to 2020 to 2023). Libraries came from multiplex PCR. Reads for this sample came from an Illumina HiSeq 4000. To build TCR beta libraries, CDR3 regions were amplified by Arm-PCR using iRepertoire HTBI primers. TCRdb reworked the public reads: Q25 trimming with fastp, MiXCR clone assembly, productive beta chains retained. Records with the same CDR3 protein are collapsed into one entry carrying the most frequent genes and DNA. In this sample the table shows under 350,000 distinct CDR3 sequences, 20% to 25% of which occur a single time. Clones ranked in the top ten supply 56% of the sample. This sample's time point label indicates: persistent/refractory GD, antithyroid drugs over 5 years with positive TRAb. RNA was extracted from PBMCs in TRIzol for both TCR sequencing and RNA sequencing.

The sample in question was peripheral blood mononuclear cells (PBMCs), obtained when the disease was refractory, from a patient treated with antithyroid drugs. All receptors derive from a female donor with Graves disease.

This clonotype was counted many times. The chain combines TRBV28 with TRBJ2-5, with D hard to call. The germline V gene has CDR1 MDHEN and CDR2 SYDVKM. The CDR3 sequence is 11 residues long. The germline V and J ends were trimmed by 3 bases and 8 bases, with 7 bases remaining between them. DNA of the CDR3: TGTGCCAGCAGTTTCGCTGTAACCCAGTACTTC. Its protein is CASSFAVTQYF. The whole variable domain, remainder taken from reference TRBV28 and TRBJ2-5, is DVKVTQSSRYLVKRTGEKVFLECVQDMDHENMFWYRQDPGLGLRLIYFSYDVKMKEKGDIPEGYSVSREKKERFSLILESASTNQTSMYLCASSFAVTQYFGPGTRLLVL.

This clonotype was found many times. The rearrangement uses TRBV28 and TRBJ2-7; D possibly corresponds to TRBD2 (6 bases). V was shortened by 5 bases and J by 6 bases, with 20 bases between the two germline ends. Germline values: CDR1 MDHEN, CDR2 SYDVKM. This CDR3 has 15 residues. CDR3 DNA: TGTGCCAGCAGTGGGGGTTCTGGACTACGGGCCGAGCAGTACTTC. As protein: CASSGGSGLRAEQYF.

This clonotype has ten or more counts. The genes are TRBV2 and TRBJ1-3; D is undetermined. Trimming left V 1 base short and J 3 bases short, with 1 base between. The CDR3 has 12 residues. Germline loops: CDR1 SNHLY, CDR2 FYNNEI. Here the CDR3 reads CASSEGGNTIYF. The CDR3 coding sequence is TGTGCCAGCAGTGAAGGTGGAAACACCATATATTTT.

This rearrangement joins TRBV11-2 to TRBJ2-7; either TRBD1 or TRBD2 may supply D (6 bases each). Trimming took 5 bases from V and 4 from J, leaving 18 bases between them. CDR1 and CDR2 from the germline V gene are SGHAT and FQNNGV. The CDR3 has 15 residues. The chain's CDR3 is CASSTPGAALYEQYF. CDR3 DNA: TGTGCCAGCAGCACGCCGGGGGCCGCGTTGTACGAGCAGTACTTC.

The rearrangement links TRBV14 to TRBJ2-7, with D possibly matching TRBD2 (6 bases). Between the trimmed V and J ends, which lost 0 bases and 5 bases, there was a span of 14 bases. The germline CDR1 and CDR2 sequences are SGHDN and FVKESK. The CDR3 consists of 15 residues. CDR3 sequence: CASSQDRTREDEQYF. The CDR3, as DNA: TGTGCCAGCAGCCAAGATAGGACCAGGGAGGACGAGCAGTACTTC.

This clonotype has ten or more counts. This chain connects TRBV7-3 to TRBJ1-1; perhaps TRBD1 as D (6 bases). Germline loops: CDR1 SGHTA, CDR2 FQGTGA. The CDR3 sequence is 13 residues long. V was trimmed by 2 bases and J by 6 bases, leaving 10 bases between them. The CDR3 is CASSLGGNSEAFF. In nucleotides, the CDR3 is TGTGCCAGCAGCTTAGGGGGCAACTCTGAAGCTTTCTTT.

This clonotype was picked up many times. The gene calls are TRBV11-2 and TRBJ1-6; TRBD1 is a possible D gene (6 bases). Deletions cut 1 base from V and 8 bases from J, with 12 bases between. CDR3 length equals 15 residues. Germline assignment: CDR1 SGHAT and CDR2 FQNNGV. CDR3 region: CASSLGGAEYSPLHF. The CDR3 region has the DNA TGTGCCAGCAGCTTAGGGGGGGCTGAATATTCACCCCTCCACTTT.

This clonotype was observed at least ten times. The rearrangement links TRBV6-1 to TRBJ1-5, with D perhaps TRBD1 (6 bases). The CDR3 has 17 amino acids. From germline, CDR1 is MNHNS and CDR2 SASEGT. Trimming pared 6 bases from V and 3 bases from J, leaving 21 bases between. The CDR3 region has the DNA TGTGCCAGCAGCCTATACAGACAGGTTGGGGACAATCAGCCCCAGCATTTT. It codes for CASSLYRQVGDNQPQHF.

The V gene is TRBV12-3 or TRBV12-4, the J gene TRBJ2-2, with D unclear. This CDR3 is 14 amino acids long. Trimming left V 3 bases short and J 5 bases short, with 10 bases between. The CDR3 DNA follows: TGTGCCAGCAGTTTCTCGACTGCTACCGGGGAGCTGTTTTTT. Its protein product is CASSFSTATGELFF.

This clonotype was found a few times. For the CDR3, the DNA is TGCAGTGCTAGAGGGGGGGAAACCGGGACAGGGTTTTTCCAAGAGACCCAGTACTTC. As protein: CSARGGETGTGFFQETQYF. V gene TRBV20-1 combines with J gene TRBJ2-5; 9 bases align to TRBD1. The CDR3 spans 19 residues. Looked up from germline, CDR1 is DFQATT and CDR2 is SNEGSKA (reference sequence). V shed 1 base, J shed 1 base, and the junction held 16 bases outside the gene matches.

The rearrangement links TRBV6-2 or TRBV6-3 to TRBJ2-7; TRBD2 aligns across 8 bases. In germline, CDR1 is MNHEY, CDR2 SVGEGT. V shed 2 bases, J shed 4 bases, and the junction held 1 base outside the gene matches. The CDR3 extends over 13 amino acids. DNA of the CDR3: TGTGCCAGCAGTTACGCTAGCGGGTACGAGCAGTACTTC. This gives the protein CASSYASGYEQYF.

In its sample, this clonotype was seen once. It differs at one base from a far larger clone, so likely a read error. The chain recombines TRBV11-3 with TRBJ2-7, with 13 bases fitting TRBD2. Germline V CDR1 and CDR2: SGHNT, YENEEA. The CDR3 runs 15 residues. The CDR3 nucleotides read TGTGCCAGCAGCTTAGCAGGACTAGCGGGAGAAGAGCGGTACTTC. It specifies CASSLAGLAGEERYF.

This chain links TRBV18 with TRBJ1-1; the D gene is possibly TRBD1 (5 bases). The CDR3 totals 12 residues. Trimming took 5 bases from V and 6 from J, leaving 10 bases between them. Germline CDR1 KGHSH, CDR2 LQKENI. CDR3 coding DNA: TGTGCCAGCTCAACCGGGGCAGCTGAAGCTTTCTTT. It translates to CASSTGAAEAFF.

This clonotype was detected only a few times. The gene calls are TRBV19 and TRBJ2-4, with a weak D call TRBD2 (5 bases). Germline-derived CDR1 and CDR2 are LNHDA and SQIVND (reference sequence). V gave up 4 bases and J gave up 9 bases, with 19 bases separating them. The length of the CDR3 is 15 residues. CDR3 DNA sequence: TGTGCCAGTAGTAGCCAGAGCGGCCTGAATGGCATTCAGTACTTC. Residues: CASSSQSGLNGIQYF.

This clonotype was seen many times. The chain uses TRBV5-5 and TRBJ2-7; D gene uncertain. The germline V gene encodes CDR1 SGHKS and CDR2 YYEKEE (reference sequence). CDR3 size: 13 residues. Trimming removed 0 bases from V and 4 bases from J, with 8 bases in between. The CDR3 nucleotides read TGTGCCAGCAGCTTGGACAGATTGTACGAGCAGTACTTC. Protein product: CASSLDRLYEQYF.

There are many counts of this clonotype. The gene calls are TRBV7-2 and TRBJ2-5; 12 bases agree with TRBD2. Germline CDR1 reads SGHTA; CDR2 reads FQGNSA. This CDR3 is 16 amino acids long. The junction had 7 bases not matched to a gene; V was cut back by 4 bases and J by 4 bases. CDR3 bases: TGTGCCAGCAGCTCACCTCCTAGCGGGAGGGGAGAGACCCAGTACTTC. Translating gives CASSSPPSGRGETQYF. The full variable domain, rest sourced from reference TRBV7-2 and TRBJ2-5, is GAGVSQSPSNKVTEKGKDVELRCDPISGHTALYWYRQSLGQGLEFLIYFQGNSAPDKSGLPSDRFSAERTGGSVSTLTIQRTQQEDSAVYLCASSSPPSGRGETQYFGPGTRLLVL.

The sample holds a few counts of this clonotype. This chain connects TRBV4-1 to TRBJ2-7, with TRBD2 identical over 12 bases. The V gene's germline CDR1 is MGHRA and CDR2 YSYEKL. The CDR3 totals 12 residues. CDR3 bases: TGCGCAGCGGGGACTAGCGGGTACGAGCAGTACTTC. This sequence encodes CAAGTSGYEQYF.

The V gene is TRBV20-1, the J gene TRBJ1-6, with D perhaps matching TRBD1 (6 bases). Looked up from germline, CDR1 is DFQATT and CDR2 is SNEGSKA (reference sequence). V was clipped by 5 bases and J by 4 bases, with 15 bases between them. There are 15 residues in the CDR3. The CDR3, as DNA: TGCAGTGCTGGGGGGCAGCCTGTTTATAATTCACCCCTCCACTTT. The encoded protein is CSAGGQPVYNSPLHF.

Here the CDR3 DNA reads TGTGCCAGCAGCGTAAATCCGGACAGGGGTGGATCCGGGACTAATGAAAAACTGTTTTTT. Its translation: CASSVNPDRGGSGTNEKLFF. The V gene is TRBV9, the J gene TRBJ1-4, with 9 bases lining up with TRBD1. Germline V lookup: CDR1 SGDLS, CDR2 YYNGEE. The CDR3 is 20 amino acids. The V segment lost 1 base and the J segment 2 bases; nucleotides outside the gene matches: 15.

To note about this clonotype: One base away lies a much larger clone, so this may be a sequencing read error. This sequence joins TRBV7-3 and TRBJ2-6; D might be TRBD1 or TRBD2, each matching 6 bases. The CDR3 has 18 amino acids. The V end was cut by 2 bases, the J end by 0 bases, with 14 bases between. CDR1 and CDR2 (germline): SGHTA, FQGTGA. The CDR3 nucleotides are TGTGCCAGCAGCTTAGGGGGGACATACAACTCTGGGGCCAACGTCCTGACTTTC. Translating gives CASSLGGTYNSGANVLTF.

In its sample, this clonotype was seen many times. The rearrangement uses TRBV28 and TRBJ2-7; 8 bases agree with TRBD1. The V gene's germline CDR1 is MDHEN and CDR2 SYDVKM. The CDR3 is 16 residues long. The junction had 9 bases not matched to a gene; V was cut back by 3 bases and J by 2 bases. CDR3 loop: CASSFVGSGGAYEQYF. The CDR3 DNA reads TGTGCCAGCAGTTTCGTCGGGTCAGGGGGCGCCTACGAGCAGTACTTC.

This clonotype came up many times. The V call is TRBV11-1, the J call TRBJ2-7, with D uncertain. CDR3 length: 12 amino acids. Germline V lookup: CDR1 SGHAT, CDR2 FQDESV (reference sequence). The V gene lost 2 bases and the J gene lost 5 bases, with 7 bases spanning the gap. CDR3 region: CASSLIPDEQYF. The CDR3 DNA reads TGTGCCAGCAGCTTAATTCCAGACGAGCAGTACTTC.

This rearrangement joins TRBV27 to TRBJ2-5; TRBD1 matches 8 bases. The CDR3 length is 13 residues. Trimming at V came to 6 bases and at J to 3 bases, leaving 3 bases not matched to a gene. Germline V gene sequence: CDR1 MNHEY, CDR2 SMNVEV (reference sequence). This chain's CDR3 is CASRTDREETQYF. CDR3 DNA sequence: TGTGCCAGCAGAACGGACAGGGAAGAGACCCAGTACTTC.

This clonotype was recorded at least ten times. The rearrangement uses TRBV12-3 or TRBV12-4 and TRBJ2-7; D perhaps matches TRBD2 (6 bases). V dropped 3 bases and J dropped 7 bases, with 13 bases sitting between them. There are 13 residues in the CDR3. CDR3: CASSLRDPWEQYF. The CDR3 DNA sequence: TGTGCCAGCAGTTTGCGGGACCCCTGGGAGCAGTACTTC.

This clonotype was picked up many times. V and J are TRBV12-3 or TRBV12-4 and TRBJ1-2, with 7 bases aligning to TRBD1. The V gene end was trimmed by 6 bases and the J gene end by 3 bases; junction bases not matched to a gene: 4. CDR3 size: 13 residues. The CDR3 here is CASRNGTDYGYTF. CDR3 in DNA: TGTGCCAGCAGGAATGGGACAGACTATGGCTACACCTTC.